Below, 28 T cell receptor beta chains from the same sample are listed, as sequenced in a study of T-cell memory formation after mild COVID-19. TCRdb itself ran the 5' RACE reads through MiXCR, one entry per CDR3 protein. The sample lists 85,000 to 130,000 distinct CDR3 sequences, roughly 12% occurring once. The source material was PBMCs or a T cell subset sorted from them (not recorded which). The receptors come from an adult woman who had mild COVID-19 (a few samples of this study predate the infection). Cell type and time point are not known.

The rearrangement links TRBV12-3 or TRBV12-4 to TRBJ1-1, with D unclear. This CDR3 spans 11 amino acids. The V gene lost 6 bases and the J gene lost 2 bases, with 4 bases spanning the gap. CDR3 DNA sequence: TGTGCCAGCAGCGCCAACACTGAAGCTTTCTTT. It specifies CASSANTEAFF.

The chain links TRBV4-1 to TRBJ2-7; D could derive from TRBD1 or TRBD2 (5 bases each). The CDR3 has 15 amino acids. Trimming took off 4 bases at V and 1 base at J, with 14 bases between the two ends. Germline lookup yields CDR1 MGHRA and CDR2 YSYEKL. Here the CDR3 reads CASSLLGTDSYEQYF. The CDR3 DNA sequence: TGCGCCAGCAGCCTCCTCGGGACCGATTCCTACGAGCAGTACTTC.

This clonotype was observed many times. V gene TRBV7-3 combines with J gene TRBJ2-1; TRBD2 agrees at 9 bases. Germline CDR1 is SGHTA and CDR2 is FQGTGA. With V trimmed by 2 bases and J by 6 bases, 2 bases remained unmatched. The CDR3 extends over 14 amino acids. CDR3 sequence: CASSLAGGVNEQFF. The CDR3 region has the DNA TGTGCCAGCAGCTTAGCGGGGGGGGTCAATGAGCAGTTCTTC.

The V gene is TRBV4-1, the J gene TRBJ2-7, with TRBD1 identical over 10 bases. Germline CDR1 and CDR2: MGHRA and YSYEKL. The CDR3 is 14 amino acids. V dropped 8 bases and J dropped 6; count of bases not matched to a gene: 10. CDR3 amino acids: CASRWGTGESEQYF. The CDR3 DNA reads as TGCGCCAGCCGCTGGGGGACAGGGGAATCCGAGCAGTACTTC.

The chain combines TRBV20-1 with TRBJ2-7, with TRBD2 matching over 7 bases. Germline V lookup: CDR1 DFQATT, CDR2 SNEGSKA (reference sequence). The trim removed 3 bases at V and 5 bases at J, leaving 4 bases unmatched. The CDR3 sequence is 12 residues long. In DNA form, the CDR3 reads TGCAGTGCTAGGGGCCTAGCGGACGAGCAGTACTTC. Translated, it gives CSARGLADEQYF.

This clonotype was observed a handful of times. The chain carries TRBV7-9 and TRBJ1-2; maybe TRBD1 (6 bases). The CDR3 is 13 residues long. Germline loops: CDR1 SEHNR, CDR2 FQNEAQ (reference sequence). Between the trimmed V and J ends, which lost 3 bases and 8 bases, there was a span of 13 bases. In DNA form, the CDR3 reads TGTGCCAGCAGCTTCGACACAGGGAACGGCTACACCTTC. Protein product: CASSFDTGNGYTF.

At least ten counts were recorded for this clonotype. The chain uses TRBV5-5 and TRBJ2-7; tentatively, D is TRBD1 (5 bases). Germline V gene lookup returns CDR1 SGHKS and CDR2 YYEKEE (reference sequence). Trimming left V 1 base short and J 2 bases short, with 10 bases between. The CDR3 spans 14 residues. In DNA form, the CDR3 reads TGTGCCAGCAGCTTGACAGGCAATACCTACGAGCAGTACTTC. This encodes CASSLTGNTYEQYF.

DNA of the CDR3: TGCAGTGCTAGTAGCGGCCAAAACAATGAGCAGTTCTTC. This gives the protein CSASSGQNNEQFF. The chain joins TRBV20-1 to TRBJ2-1; D might be TRBD2 (6 bases). V was cut by 3 bases and J by 5 bases, with 11 bases left in between. This CDR3 contains 13 residues. CDR1 DFQATT and CDR2 SNEGSKA come from the germline V gene (reference sequence).

This clonotype was found many times. Here the CDR3 DNA reads TGCGCCAGCAGCTTCGGGACAGCCAATCATTCACCCCTCCACTTT. Translated, it gives CASSFGTANHSPLHF. The V and J genes are TRBV5-1 and TRBJ1-6; 7 nucleotides agree with TRBD1. This CDR3 is built from 15 residues. From germline, CDR1 is SGHRS and CDR2 YFSETQ. Trimming cost V 2 bases and J 8 bases; bases outside gene matches: 7.

The V call is TRBV7-2, the J call TRBJ2-5, with TRBD1 matching 9 bases. Germline CDR1 SGHTA, CDR2 FQGNSA. The CDR3 consists of 15 residues. V lost 7 bases and J lost 5; bases outside the gene matches: 11. This chain's CDR3 is CASTQRGTGIETQYF. The CDR3 DNA follows: TGTGCCAGCACCCAGAGGGGGACAGGGATTGAGACCCAGTACTTC.

This clonotype has ten or more counts. The V and J genes are TRBV12-3 or TRBV12-4 and TRBJ2-5; tentatively, D is TRBD1 (5 bases). The V end was cut by 1 base, the J end by 5 bases, with 14 bases between. The CDR3 spans 15 residues. The CDR3: CASSLGQGYGETQYF. The CDR3, as DNA: TGTGCCAGCAGTTTAGGGCAGGGTTACGGGGAGACCCAGTACTTC.

The chain joins TRBV18 to TRBJ1-1; a possible D gene is TRBD1 (5 bases). Germline V gene data show CDR1 as KGHSH and CDR2 as LQKENI. Trimming removed 1 base at V and 0 bases at J, with 18 bases between. This CDR3 contains 18 residues. CDR3 residues: CASSPQEGEGYMNTEAFF. The CDR3 region has the DNA TGTGCCAGCTCACCACAAGAAGGTGAGGGGTACATGAACACTGAAGCTTTCTTT.

This clonotype was detected a few times. The rearrangement uses TRBV9 and TRBJ2-3; the D gene could be TRBD1 or TRBD2 (5 bases each). The CDR3 runs 14 residues. V was trimmed by 3 bases and J by 6 bases, leaving 14 bases between them. The germline V gene encodes CDR1 SGDLS and CDR2 YYNGEE. The CDR3, as DNA: TGTGCCAGCAGCGAGGGGACCGGCAGGGATACGCAGTATTTT. Protein sequence: CASSEGTGRDTQYF.

This clonotype was counted only a few times. V and J are TRBV7-9 and TRBJ1-5; 7 bases align to TRBD1. The length of the CDR3 is 15 residues. The germline CDR1 and CDR2 sequences are SEHNR and FQNEAQ (reference sequence). V shed 4 bases and J 6 bases; nucleotides not matched to a gene: 9. The CDR3 nucleotides are TGTGCCAGCAGCTCGGCGACAGGGTTGGGTCAGCCCCAGCATTTT. Translation gives CASSSATGLGQPQHF.

This clonotype showed up just a few times. The CDR3: CASTTRTGGLAKNIQYF. The CDR3, as DNA: TGTGCCAGCACTACGCGGACGGGGGGCCTGGCCAAAAACATTCAGTACTTC. J is TRBJ2-4 and V is TRBV7-2; D is possibly TRBD2 (7 bases). Trimming took off 7 bases at V and 1 base at J, with 20 bases between the two ends. The CDR3 consists of 17 residues. CDR1 is SGHTA, CDR2 FQGNSA, per germline.

This clonotype was counted between two and nine times. This chain links TRBV6-5 with TRBJ2-7; possible D gene TRBD2, 6 bases. Per the germline V gene, CDR1 is MNHEY and CDR2 is SVGAGI. Trimming stripped 2 bases from V and 1 base from J, with 15 bases between. The CDR3 is 16 residues long. CDR3 sequence (DNA): TGTGCCAGCAGTTACGGAGGGGCGATTGGATCCTACGAGCAGTACTTC. Residues: CASSYGGAIGSYEQYF.

The sample holds a few counts of this clonotype. The J gene is TRBJ2-3, the V gene TRBV7-9; 9 bases fit TRBD2. The germline gives CDR1 SEHNR, CDR2 FQNEAQ (reference sequence). This CDR3 has 15 residues. With V trimmed by 8 bases and J by 4 bases, 10 bases remained unmatched. This CDR3 reads CASLNQRGAADTQYF. The CDR3 DNA reads as TGTGCCAGCTTAAATCAGCGGGGGGCGGCAGATACGCAGTATTTT.

This clonotype was seen more than once but under ten times. The chain combines TRBV29-1 with TRBJ1-2, with D possibly matching TRBD1 (6 bases). The germline V gene has CDR1 SQVTM and CDR2 ANQGSEA. V lost 6 bases and J lost 0, with 11 bases in between. The length of the CDR3 is 13 residues. CDR3: CSVRDTANYGYTF. DNA of the CDR3: TGCAGCGTCCGGGACACAGCTAACTATGGCTACACCTTC.

This clonotype was picked up a small number of times. This chain connects TRBV4-2 to TRBJ2-5, with TRBD2 matching 11 bases. V lost 2 bases and J lost 7; bases outside the gene matches: 12. Germline V lookup: CDR1 LGHNA, CDR2 YNFKEQ. The CDR3 is 17 residues long. In DNA form, the CDR3 reads TGTGCCAGCAGCCAACCCTCGGGACTAGCGGACCCAGGGACCCAGTACTTC. Translation gives CASSQPSGLADPGTQYF.

This clonotype came up once. This chain connects TRBV27 to TRBJ1-4; no firm D call. The CDR3 has 14 amino acids. Germline CDR1 and CDR2: MNHEY and SMNVEV (reference sequence). The V and J ends lost 6 bases and 4 bases respectively, with 12 bases between them. Written as DNA, the CDR3 is TGTGCCAGCAGACCGGGGAAGAATAATGAAAAACTGTTTTTT. Protein sequence: CASRPGKNNEKLFF.

This clonotype has a count of ten or more. This chain uses TRBV7-9 with TRBJ2-1; 9 bases fit TRBD2. CDR1 SEHNR and CDR2 FQNEAQ come from the germline V gene (reference sequence). After removal of 5 bases from V and 6 bases from J, the junction contained 11 bases not matched to a gene. The CDR3 spans 16 residues. The CDR3 DNA reads TGTGCCAGCAGCCTCACGGGACTAGCTCTCGGCAATGAGCAGTTCTTC. This sequence encodes CASSLTGLALGNEQFF.

J is TRBJ2-1 and V is TRBV7-2, with 9 bases fitting TRBD2. From germline, CDR1 is SGHTA and CDR2 FQGNSA. Trimming cost V 3 bases and J 8 bases; bases outside gene matches: 5. The CDR3 runs 14 residues. CDR3 amino acids: CASSFGAGGYEQFF. The CDR3 DNA reads TGTGCCAGCAGCTTCGGAGCGGGAGGATATGAGCAGTTCTTC.

The J gene is TRBJ1-4, the V gene TRBV4-1, with D possibly matching TRBD1 (5 bases). CDR3 length equals 14 residues. Germline CDR1 and CDR2: MGHRA and YSYEKL. Trimming pared 8 bases from V and 7 bases from J, leaving 17 bases between. CDR3 DNA: TGCGCCAGCCGGGAATGGGGGATCGGTGAAAAACTGTTTTTT. Residues: CASREWGIGEKLFF.

The DNA for the CDR3 is TGCGCCAGCAGCCACCCGGGACAGGGGCTAATTAGCTCCTACAATGAGCAGTTCTTC. Its translation is CASSHPGQGLISSYNEQFF. This rearrangement joins TRBV4-1 to TRBJ2-1, with 10 bases that match TRBD1. The CDR3 sequence is 19 residues long. Looked up from germline, CDR1 is MGHRA and CDR2 is YSYEKL. The ends lost 3 bases at V and 0 bases at J; junction bases unmatched: 11.

This clonotype was counted only a few times. As DNA, the CDR3 is TGTGCCATCGGGGAGCAGGGAACAGATACGCAGTATTTT. Its translation is CAIGEQGTDTQYF. V and J are TRBV10-3 and TRBJ2-3, with D perhaps being TRBD1 or TRBD2 (5 bases each). The V end lost 8 bases, the J end lost 3 bases, and 12 bases lay between the germline ends. Germline loops: CDR1 ENHRY, CDR2 SYGVKD. The CDR3 is 13 amino acids.

Ten or more counts support this clonotype. This rearrangement joins TRBV5-1 to TRBJ2-7; 11 nucleotides agree with TRBD1. This CDR3 is built from 16 residues. Unmatched junction bases numbered 5, after V lost 2 bases and J lost 1 base. The germline V gene has CDR1 SGHRS and CDR2 YFSETQ. The CDR3 loop reads CASSFSGTGGSYEQYF. CDR3 in DNA: TGCGCCAGCAGCTTCTCCGGGACAGGGGGTTCCTACGAGCAGTACTTC.

The genes are TRBV9 and TRBJ2-7; D not resolved. The CDR3 covers 16 residues. Germline V CDR1 and CDR2: SGDLS, YYNGEE. V was cut by 0 bases and J by 3 bases, with 16 bases left in between. The CDR3 sequence is CASSVGSRTGDYEQYF. CDR3 nucleotide sequence: TGTGCCAGCAGCGTAGGTTCTCGAACTGGGGACTACGAGCAGTACTTC.

The chain uses TRBV12-3 or TRBV12-4 and TRBJ1-5; a possible D gene is TRBD1 (5 bases). Trimming removed 7 bases at V and 2 bases at J, with 9 bases between. This CDR3 has 13 amino acids. The CDR3 bases are TGTGCCAGCACCCCGGGGGGCAATCAGCCCCAGCATTTT. Amino acid sequence: CASTPGGNQPQHF.